This passage covers 31 T cell receptor beta chains from one sample sequenced in a study of blood T cell repertoires in COVID-19. Sequencing was performed with immunoSEQ multiplex PCR; in TCRdb, only in-frame clones are kept and a portion is missing. The sample has 110,000 to 150,000 clones; under 85% are singletons. The sequencing input was peripheral blood. These receptors all come from a human donor in a cohort sampled during active COVID-19.

The rearrangement joins TRBV27 to TRBJ2-2; D is ambiguous. Germline lookup yields CDR1 MNHEY and CDR2 SMNVEV (reference sequence). The V end lost 1 base, the J end lost 0 bases, and 15 bases lay between the germline ends. The CDR3 length is 18 residues. The chain's CDR3 is CASSLWQRADTNTGELFF. The CDR3 nucleotides are TGTGCCAGCAGTTTATGGCAGAGAGCCGACACGAACACCGGGGAGCTGTTTTTT.

This clone was recorded only once. CDR3: CASSPTGLAGGSSYNEQFF. The CDR3 bases are TGTGCCAGCAGCCCGACAGGACTAGCGGGGGGGAGCTCCTACAATGAGCAGTTCTTC. The J gene is TRBJ2-1, the V gene TRBV7-9, with 15 positions matching TRBD2. Germline CDR1 is SEHNR and CDR2 is FQNEAQ (reference sequence). CDR3 length: 19 residues. Losses at the gene ends were 5 bases for V and 0 bases for J; bases not matched to a gene: 8.

This clone was observed a single time. The chain carries TRBV6-5 and TRBJ1-5; 10 bases fit TRBD1. With V trimmed by 5 bases and J by 6 bases, 7 bases remained unmatched. Germline V gene lookup returns CDR1 MNHEY and CDR2 SVGAGI. This CDR3 has 15 residues. CDR3 sequence: CASSSSGTGVQPQHF. The CDR3 nucleotides read TGTGCCAGCAGTAGCTCCGGGACAGGGGTTCAGCCCCAGCATTTT.

The chain is built from TRBV6-5 and TRBJ1-1; 7 bases agree with TRBD1. The CDR3 extends over 14 amino acids. In germline, CDR1 is MNHEY, CDR2 SVGAGI. J gave up 1 base and V 6 bases, and 5 bases lay outside the gene matches. The DNA for the CDR3 is TGTGCCAGCAGCCAAGGGGGCCAGAACACTGAAGCTTTCTTT. Its translation: CASSQGGQNTEAFF.

The chain combines TRBV5-4 with TRBJ2-3, with 10 bases fitting TRBD2. Germline CDR1 and CDR2: SGHNT and YYREEE (reference sequence). The length of the CDR3 is 16 residues. Trimming at V came to 4 bases and at J to 2 bases, leaving 7 bases not matched to a gene. The CDR3 DNA is TGTGCCAGCAGCGACAAGCGGGGGGGCAACACAGATACGCAGTATTTT. Encoded protein: CASSDKRGGNTDTQYF.

The CDR3 DNA reads TGTGCCAGCAGCTTCCGGGGCGGGGAGCTGTTTTTT. The encoded protein is CASSFRGGELFF. The chain combines TRBV5-4 with TRBJ2-2, with a weak D call TRBD2 (5 bases). CDR3 length: 12 amino acids. Germline CDR1 and CDR2: SGHNT and YYREEE (reference sequence). V was cut by 2 bases and J by 7 bases, with 6 bases left in between.

The rearrangement links TRBV7-2 to TRBJ2-3, with 10 bases aligning to TRBD2. This CDR3 is 17 amino acids long. CDR1 is SGHTA and CDR2 is FQGNSA in the germline V gene. V dropped 5 bases and J dropped 2; count of bases not matched to a gene: 10. The CDR3 sequence is CASSTQASGGNTDTQYF. The CDR3 nucleotides read TGTGCCAGCAGCACACAAGCTAGCGGGGGCAACACAGATACGCAGTATTTT. Drawing the rest from reference TRBV7-2 and TRBJ2-3, the complete variable domain is GAGVSQSPSNKVTEKGKDVELRCDPISGHTALYWYRQSLGQGLEFLIYFQGNSAPDKSGLPSDRFSAERTGGSVSTLTIQRTQQEDSAVYLCASSTQASGGNTDTQYFGPGTRLTVL.

The rearrangement uses TRBV30 and TRBJ1-1; no firm D call. Per germline, CDR1 GTSNPN and CDR2 SVGIG (reference sequence). V was pared by 2 bases and J by 9 bases, with 13 bases between. This CDR3 region has 12 residues. CDR3 coding DNA: TGTGCCTGGAGTAAAGCGGAAAGGCAAGCTTTCTTT. It encodes CAWSKAERQAFF.

The chain combines TRBV27 with TRBJ2-5; D is unresolved. Germline V gene data show CDR1 as MNHEY and CDR2 as SMNVEV (reference sequence). The V gene lost 2 bases and the J gene lost 1 base, with 11 bases spanning the gap. The CDR3 loop spans 15 amino acids. The CDR3 DNA is TGTGCCAGCAGTTTACGGTACCCCGGCCAAGAGACCCAGTACTTC. This translates into CASSLRYPGQETQYF.

The chain joins TRBV9 to TRBJ1-4, with D possibly being TRBD1 (6 bases). In germline, CDR1 is SGDLS, CDR2 YYNGEE. V lost 2 bases and J 8 bases, leaving 13 bases between the germline ends. The CDR3 loop spans 14 amino acids. CDR3 region: CASSVTGLREKLFF. In DNA, the CDR3 is TGTGCCAGCAGCGTTACAGGGTTACGAGAAAAACTGTTTTTT.

This rearrangement joins TRBV6-2 or TRBV6-3 to TRBJ2-1; 9 bases line up with TRBD2. Germline values: CDR1 MNHEY, CDR2 SVGEGT. Losses at the gene ends were 5 bases for V and 7 bases for J; bases not matched to a gene: 9. The CDR3 sequence is 15 residues long. CDR3 amino acids: CASSKAGGPLNEQFF. The DNA of the CDR3 is TGTGCCAGCAGTAAGGCGGGGGGGCCTTTAAATGAGCAGTTCTTC.

This clone showed up just a few times. The gene calls are TRBV6-2 or TRBV6-3 and TRBJ2-7; a possible D gene is TRBD1 (6 bases). Germline V gives CDR1 MNHEY, CDR2 SVGEGT. The CDR3 is 14 residues long. Trimming left V 3 bases short and J 1 base short, with 10 bases between. The chain's CDR3 is CASSYSQGSYEQYF. In DNA form, the CDR3 reads TGTGCCAGCAGTTATTCCCAGGGGTCCTACGAGCAGTACTTC.

This clone was picked up a small number of times. The chain employs TRBV24-1 and TRBJ2-3; 8 nucleotides align to TRBD1. The junction had 8 bases not matched to a gene; V was cut back by 3 bases and J by 1 base. This CDR3 has 17 amino acids. Germline-derived CDR1 and CDR2 are KGHDR and SFDVKD. The chain's CDR3 is CATSDGTGGEGTDTQYF. The CDR3 bases are TGTGCCACCAGTGATGGGACAGGTGGGGAAGGCACAGATACGCAGTATTTT.

The chain uses TRBV12-2 and TRBJ2-3; the table's D call, TRBD2, has no DNA check behind it. TRBV12-2 is a known pseudogene. This CDR3 comprises 13 residues. CDR3 sequence (DNA): TGTGCAAGTCGCCTGGACTTCACAGATACGCAGTATTTT. Amino acids: CASRLDFTDTQYF.

This chain uses TRBV12-3 or TRBV12-4 with TRBJ2-1; 8 bases align to TRBD2. The CDR3 contains 11 residues. V trimming: 7 bases; J trimming: 15 bases; junction bases outside the gene matches: 8. The CDR3 sequence: CASTAGGARFF. The CDR3 DNA reads TGTGCCAGCACTGCCGGGGGGGCGCGGTTCTTC.

The V gene is TRBV7-6, the J gene TRBJ1-3; D remains ambiguous. The germline V gene encodes CDR1 SGHVS and CDR2 FNYEAQ. V gave up 2 bases and J gave up 0 bases, with 11 bases separating them. The CDR3 spans 16 residues. In DNA, the CDR3 is TGTGCCAGCAGCTTAAATCTTCCAGACTCTGGAAACACCATATATTTT. It is translated as CASSLNLPDSGNTIYF.

The rearrangement uses TRBV27 and TRBJ2-2; the match to TRBD2 covers 8 bases. There are 18 residues in the CDR3. Trimming cost V 3 bases and J 1 base; bases outside gene matches: 10. Germline loops: CDR1 MNHEY, CDR2 SMNVEV (reference sequence). In DNA form, the CDR3 reads TGTGCCAGCAGTTTTCTTTCGGCGGGGGGCCTGAACACCGGGGAGCTGTTTTTT. Encoded protein: CASSFLSAGGLNTGELFF.

The CDR3 spells CASSHSTGGGTPLHF. Here the CDR3 DNA reads TGTGCCAGCAGCCATTCAACAGGGGGCGGAACACCCCTCCACTTT. V and J are TRBV14 and TRBJ1-6, with 9 bases identical to TRBD1. The CDR3 loop spans 15 amino acids. The V and J ends lost 3 bases and 11 bases, in that order; junction bases with no gene match: 8. The V gene's germline CDR1 is SGHDN and CDR2 FVKESK.

V and J are TRBV5-1 and TRBJ1-2; 10 bases align to TRBD1. CDR1 is SGHRS and CDR2 is YFSETQ in the germline V gene. Trimming at V came to 4 bases and at J to 6 bases, leaving 3 bases not matched to a gene. The CDR3 has 13 residues. The DNA for the CDR3 is TGCGCCAGCAGCACGGACAGGGGGAATGGCTACACCTTC. Translating gives CASSTDRGNGYTF.

The CDR3 DNA reads TGTGCCAGCAGCTTCAAGCTCGGGGGGGGGTCTCAGGAGACCCAGTACTTC. Protein: CASSFKLGGGSQETQYF. V is TRBV7-2 and J is TRBJ2-5, with 8 bases fitting TRBD2. The germline gives CDR1 SGHTA, CDR2 FQGNSA. The CDR3 extends over 17 amino acids. Trimming at V came to 3 bases and at J to 5 bases, leaving 14 bases not matched to a gene.

DNA of the CDR3: TGCGCCAGCAGCCAAGATTCTCGCCAGGGCATCTACGAGCAGTACTTC. Its protein is CASSQDSRQGIYEQYF. The V and J genes are TRBV4-1 and TRBJ2-7; the D gene is possibly TRBD1 (5 bases). V lost 0 bases and J 3 bases, leaving 15 bases between the germline ends. Germline V gene lookup returns CDR1 MGHRA and CDR2 YSYEKL. There are 16 residues in the CDR3.

The V gene is TRBV3-1 (or the pseudogene TRBV3-2), the J gene TRBJ2-1; 8 nucleotides match TRBD2. This CDR3 is built from 13 residues. Germline CDR1 LGHDT, CDR2 YNNKEL (reference sequence). With V trimmed by 4 bases and J by 15 bases, 11 bases remained unmatched. The CDR3 DNA follows: TGTGCCAGCAGCCCGACTACGCGGGGGGATCCGTTCTTC. This translates into CASSPTTRGDPFF.

The chain joins TRBV6-5 to TRBJ1-2; TRBD1 is a possible D gene (6 bases). The CDR3 is 15 amino acids. The V gene's germline CDR1 is MNHEY and CDR2 SVGAGI. Trimming took 2 bases from V and 5 from J, leaving 15 bases between them. For the CDR3, the DNA is TGTGCCAGCAGTTACCGGCAGGGGATTGGGTATGGCTACACCTTC. Protein product: CASSYRQGIGYGYTF.

The gene calls are TRBV18 and TRBJ1-1; D may be TRBD1 (6 bases). The CDR3 is 15 amino acids. Trimming removed 5 bases from V and 1 base from J, with 14 bases in between. Germline lookup yields CDR1 KGHSH and CDR2 LQKENI. CDR3 bases: TGTGCCAGCTCAATTAAGGGGGATTCGAACACTGAAGCTTTCTTT. Protein sequence: CASSIKGDSNTEAFF.

V gene TRBV2 combines with J gene TRBJ2-7; 10 bases map to TRBD2. CDR3 length equals 17 residues. Germline V lookup: CDR1 SNHLY, CDR2 FYNNEI. Trimming cost V 2 bases and J 2 bases; bases outside gene matches: 9. The CDR3 protein is CASSELAASGGPYEQYF. DNA for the CDR3: TGTGCCAGCAGTGAATTGGCGGCTAGCGGGGGCCCCTACGAGCAGTACTTC.

The chain has TRBV19 and TRBJ2-3, with D possibly TRBD1 on 6 matching bases. Per the germline V gene, CDR1 is LNHDA and CDR2 is SQIVND (reference sequence). CDR3 length: 15 amino acids. V lost 3 bases and J lost 6, with 16 bases in between. The CDR3 reads CASSMGTGKRDTQYF. In nucleotides, the CDR3 is TGTGCCAGTAGTATGGGAACAGGGAAGAGGGATACGCAGTATTTT.

The chain links TRBV5-1 to TRBJ2-1; D possibly corresponds to TRBD2 (7 bases). This CDR3 contains 16 residues. CDR1 is SGHRS and CDR2 is YFSETQ in the germline V gene. V lost 4 bases and J lost 3, with 17 bases in between. The CDR3 nucleotides read TGCGCCAGCAGCGGACTCGGGGGGCCGCGCTACAATGAGCAGTTCTTC. It is translated as CASSGLGGPRYNEQFF.

This clone came up a few times. This chain joins TRBV7-9 and TRBJ1-1, with TRBD1 identical over 11 bases. This CDR3 comprises 14 residues. Germline V CDR1 and CDR2: SEHNR, FQNEAQ (reference sequence). V was clipped by 5 bases and J by 6 bases; unmatched bases: 5. The CDR3 here is CASSERTGGSEAFF. The CDR3 region has the DNA TGTGCCAGCAGCGAACGGACAGGGGGCTCTGAAGCTTTCTTT.

The rearrangement joins TRBV7-3 to TRBJ2-3; 10 nucleotides align to TRBD2. Unmatched junction bases numbered 10, after V lost 4 bases and J lost 3 bases. The germline gives CDR1 SGHTA, CDR2 FQGTGA. This CDR3 comprises 17 residues. CDR3 DNA sequence: TGTGCCAGCAGCTCCTCGGAGCGGGGGGGCGTAACAGATACGCAGTATTTT. The encoded protein is CASSSSERGGVTDTQYF. The full variable domain, in which reference TRBV7-3 and TRBJ2-3 provide the parts outside the CDR3, is GAGVSQTPSNKVTEKGKYVELRCDPISGHTALYWYRQSLGQGPEFLIYFQGTGAADDSGLPNDRFFAVRPEGSVSTLKIQRTERGDSAVYLCASSSSERGGVTDTQYFGPGTRLTVL.

The V and J genes are TRBV15 and TRBJ2-3; maybe TRBD1 (5 bases). Germline V gene lookup returns CDR1 LNHNV and CDR2 YYDKDF (reference sequence). The V end was cut by 1 base, the J end by 0 bases, with 8 bases between. The CDR3 is made up of 15 amino acids. The CDR3 here is CATSRGGSSTDTQYF. CDR3 nucleotides: TGTGCCACCAGCAGAGGGGGCTCTAGCACAGATACGCAGTATTTT. The full variable domain, its missing parts supplied by reference TRBV15 and TRBJ2-3, is DAMVIQNPRYQVTQFGKPVTLSCSQTLNHNVMYWYQQKSSQAPKLLFHYYDKDFNNEADTPDNFQSRRPNTSFCFLDIRSPGLGDTAMYLCATSRGGSSTDTQYFGPGTRLTVL.

The V gene is TRBV5-8, the J gene TRBJ2-5; D possibly corresponds to TRBD1 (5 bases). Germline CDR1 and CDR2: SGHTS and YDEGEE. Trimming shortened V by 7 bases and J by 1 base, and 17 bases separated the two germline ends. CDR3 length: 15 amino acids. The CDR3 sequence: CASRPLRQSQETQYF. The CDR3, as DNA: TGTGCCAGCCGGCCGTTGAGACAGAGCCAAGAGACCCAGTACTTC.